A single sample gave rise to the 25 T cell receptor beta chains below, sequenced in a study of shared clonotypes between healthy human individuals. The repertoire was sequenced with immunoSEQ multiplex PCR; TCRdb's copy has only in-frame clones and lacks some. The repertoire holds 650,000 to 800,000 clones, over 60% seen once, with under 2% in the top ten. Sample: memory CD4+ T cells sorted from blood. Subset of the sample: CD45RA-negative fraction. The receptors come from a young woman in good health.

The V and J genes are TRBV15 and TRBJ1-5; D is possibly TRBD1 (5 bases). This CDR3 contains 16 residues. From germline, CDR1 is LNHNV and CDR2 YYDKDF (reference sequence). The V gene lost 0 bases and the J gene lost 2 bases, with 11 bases spanning the gap. CDR3 sequence (DNA): TGTGCCACCAGCAGAGATCCCAGGGCGGGCAATCAGCCCCAGCATTTT. Translating it yields CATSRDPRAGNQPQHF.

The chain links TRBV2 to TRBJ2-7; 9 bases fit TRBD1. Unmatched junction bases numbered 4, after V lost 7 bases and J lost 3 bases. Germline CDR1 SNHLY, CDR2 FYNNEI. This CDR3 comprises 13 residues. CDR3 bases: TGTGCCAGCATTCCGGGACAGGGCTACGAGCAGTACTTC. Its protein product is CASIPGQGYEQYF.

The genes are TRBV2 and TRBJ2-2, with 11 nucleotides matching TRBD1. The CDR3 loop spans 17 amino acids. The V gene end was trimmed by 8 bases and the J gene end by 3 bases; junction bases not matched to a gene: 11. Germline V lookup: CDR1 SNHLY, CDR2 FYNNEI. The CDR3 loop reads CASGGPGQGGHTGELFF. The CDR3 region has the DNA TGTGCCAGCGGTGGACCGGGACAGGGGGGCCACACCGGGGAGCTGTTTTTT.

This clone was counted ten times or more. The V and J genes are TRBV6-6 and TRBJ1-5; possibly TRBD1 for D (5 bases). Trimming shortened V by 5 bases and J by 0 bases, and 14 bases separated the two germline ends. From germline, CDR1 is MNHNY and CDR2 SVGAGI (reference sequence). The length of the CDR3 is 16 residues. The DNA for the CDR3 is TGTGCCAGCAGTCGAAAGACAGTTACTAGCAATCAGCCCCAGCATTTT. Protein: CASSRKTVTSNQPQHF.

The chain employs TRBV6-5 and TRBJ2-5; D could derive from TRBD1 or TRBD2 (6 bases each). Germline assignment: CDR1 MNHEY and CDR2 SVGAGI. Trimming took 5 bases from V and 5 from J, leaving 18 bases between them. The CDR3 loop spans 15 amino acids. This CDR3 reads CASSPAFGGGETQYF. In DNA, the CDR3 is TGTGCCAGCAGTCCCGCGTTCGGGGGCGGTGAGACCCAGTACTTC.

The chain employs TRBV4-1 and TRBJ2-1; maybe TRBD1 (6 bases). From germline, CDR1 is MGHRA and CDR2 YSYEKL. The CDR3 sequence is 15 residues long. The ends were cut back, 4 bases at V and 8 bases at J, with 18 bases in the middle. The CDR3: CASSPNREPFYEQFF. In DNA form, the CDR3 reads TGCGCCAGCAGCCCCAACAGGGAACCCTTCTATGAGCAGTTCTTC.

This clone appeared many times. The chain couples TRBV5-4 to TRBJ1-1; maybe TRBD1 (5 bases). This CDR3 is built from 17 residues. From germline, CDR1 is SGHNT and CDR2 YYREEE (reference sequence). V lost 9 bases and J lost 0, with 24 bases in between. The CDR3 DNA is TGTGCCACCACTCACGGGGCGAGGGTAGGGGTGAACACTGAAGCTTTCTTT. Translation gives CATTHGARVGVNTEAFF. The variable domain in full, with the rest retrieved from reference TRBV5-4 and TRBJ1-1, is ETGVTQSPTHLIKTRGQQVTLRCSSQSGHNTVSWYQQALGQGPQFIFQYYREEENGRGNFPPRFSGLQFPNYSSELNVNALELDDSALYLCATTHGARVGVNTEAFFGQGTRLTVV.

The rearrangement uses TRBV7-2 and TRBJ2-1, with D possibly TRBD2 on 6 matching bases. V was cut by 6 bases and J by 3 bases, with 15 bases left in between. The CDR3 is 15 residues long. Looked up from germline, CDR1 is SGHTA and CDR2 is FQGNSA. This chain's CDR3 is CASSEVAANYNEQFF. The CDR3 coding sequence is TGTGCCAGCAGTGAGGTAGCGGCAAACTACAATGAGCAGTTCTTC.

The chain links TRBV10-1 to TRBJ2-3, with TRBD2 matching 9 bases. Per germline, CDR1 WNHNN and CDR2 SYGVQD (reference sequence). The CDR3 contains 14 residues. V shed 4 bases, J shed 4 bases, and the junction held 3 bases outside the gene matches. The CDR3 bases are TGCGCCAGCAGTGCTAGCGGGAACGCAGATACGCAGTATTTT. Its translation is CASSASGNADTQYF.

The rearrangement links TRBV28 to TRBJ2-5; 10 bases align to TRBD2. Per the germline V gene, CDR1 is MDHEN and CDR2 is SYDVKM. The CDR3 consists of 14 residues. Losses at the gene ends were 7 bases for V and 2 bases for J; bases not matched to a gene: 4. In DNA, the CDR3 is TGTGCCAGCAACGGACTAGCGGAGCAAGAGACCCAGTACTTC. This translates into CASNGLAEQETQYF.

The chain has TRBV6-1 and TRBJ2-1, with D perhaps TRBD1 or TRBD2 (6 bases each). The germline CDR1 and CDR2 sequences are MNHNS and SASEGT. The length of the CDR3 is 16 residues. V shed 3 bases and J shed 1 base, with 13 bases lying between them. The CDR3, as DNA: TGTGCCAGCAGTGACCAGACAGGAGGGTCCTACAATGAGCAGTTCTTC. It codes for CASSDQTGGSYNEQFF.

V is TRBV7-8 and J is TRBJ2-3; possible D gene TRBD2, 5 bases. Looked up from germline, CDR1 is SGHVS and CDR2 is FQNEAQ. CDR3 length equals 14 residues. Trimming pared 6 bases from V and 0 bases from J, leaving 10 bases between. The CDR3 nucleotides read TGTGCCAGCAGTGTGGGCGGGAGCACAGATACGCAGTATTTT. It encodes CASSVGGSTDTQYF.

The V gene is TRBV7-8, the J gene TRBJ2-1; a possible D gene is TRBD2 (6 bases). Trimming took off 5 bases at V and 3 bases at J, with 14 bases between the two ends. This CDR3 has 15 amino acids. Per germline, CDR1 SGHVS and CDR2 FQNEAQ. The CDR3 sequence is CASSLTRDFYNEQFF. The DNA of the CDR3 is TGTGCCAGCAGCCTAACGCGGGACTTCTACAATGAGCAGTTCTTC. The entire variable domain, with the rest obtained from reference TRBV7-8 and TRBJ2-1, is as follows: GAGVSQSPRYKVAKRGQDVALRCDPISGHVSLFWYQQALGQGPEFLTYFQNEAQLDKSGLPSDRFFAERPEGSVSTLKIQRTQQEDSAVYLCASSLTRDFYNEQFFGPGTRLTVL.

This clone appeared once. The chain joins TRBV19 to TRBJ2-3; D unresolved. V was cut by 7 bases and J by 0 bases, with 14 bases left in between. CDR1 is LNHDA and CDR2 is SQIVND in the germline V gene (reference sequence). This CDR3 has 15 amino acids. The CDR3, as DNA: TGTGCCAGTATGGGGTACGTGACTAGCACAGATACGCAGTATTTT. This codes for CASMGYVTSTDTQYF.

This clone was seen only a few times. Here the CDR3 reads CASSRDAGELYEQYF. The CDR3, as DNA: TGCGCCAGCAGCCGAGATGCGGGAGAGCTCTACGAGCAGTACTTC. V gene TRBV5-1 combines with J gene TRBJ2-5; 7 bases fit TRBD2. The DNA end favors TRBJ2-7, so the J call may be wrong. The V gene's germline CDR1 is SGHRS and CDR2 YFSETQ. The CDR3 consists of 15 residues.

The chain couples TRBV6-6 to TRBJ1-2; no clear D gene. The CDR3 totals 12 residues. The ends were cut back, 5 bases at V and 6 bases at J, with 10 bases in the middle. CDR1 and CDR2 from the germline V gene are MNHNY and SVGAGI (reference sequence). Here the CDR3 DNA reads TGTGCCAGCAGTACTTCCGGGGATGGCTACACCTTC. Amino acids: CASSTSGDGYTF.

This clone was found a few times. This chain links TRBV30 with TRBJ1-2; the D gene is possibly TRBD1 (5 bases). The V end was cut by 2 bases, the J end by 3 bases, with 13 bases between. The CDR3 totals 14 residues. Germline V gives CDR1 GTSNPN, CDR2 SVGIG (reference sequence). Here the CDR3 DNA reads TGTGCCTGGAGTCAAAGGTGGGGGGACTATGGCTACACCTTC. It translates to CAWSQRWGDYGYTF.

The genes are TRBV5-1 and TRBJ2-1, with 7 bases identical to TRBD2. The CDR3 loop spans 12 amino acids. CDR1 SGHRS and CDR2 YFSETQ come from the germline V gene. V lost 3 bases to trimming and J lost 8 bases; unmatched junction nucleotides: 2. The CDR3 coding sequence is TGCGCCAGCAGCTCTGGGGGGGATGAGCAGTTCTTC. Its protein is CASSSGGDEQFF. The variable domain in full, with the rest retrieved from reference TRBV5-1 and TRBJ2-1, is KAGVTQTPRYLIKTRGQQVTLSCSPISGHRSVSWYQQTPGQGLQFLFEYFSETQRNKGNFPGRFSGRQFSNSRSEMNVSTLELGDSALYLCASSSGGDEQFFGPGTRLTVL.

The chain recombines TRBV5-4 with TRBJ1-1; unclear D gene. Per germline, CDR1 SGHNT and CDR2 YYREEE (reference sequence). The CDR3 extends over 13 amino acids. The V gene lost 7 bases and the J gene lost 0 bases, with 10 bases spanning the gap. The CDR3: CASSGDMNTEAFF. CDR3 sequence (DNA): TGTGCCAGCTCCGGCGATATGAACACTGAAGCTTTCTTT.

This clone showed up just once. This sequence joins TRBV6-9 and TRBJ1-1; possible D gene TRBD1, 6 bases. The CDR3 sequence is 14 residues long. Per germline, CDR1 MNHGY and CDR2 SVAAGI. V lost 10 bases to trimming and J lost 8 bases, with 23 bases between them. Here the CDR3 DNA reads TGTGCCACCGTAGGACAGCCCCTGAAATTCGAAGCTTTCTTT. Protein product: CATVGQPLKFEAFF.

The CDR3 DNA sequence: TGTGCCAGCAGCTTCCACCCTCCGGGCTCTGGGGCCAACGTCCTGACTTTC. Translated: CASSFHPPGSGANVLTF. This rearrangement joins TRBV7-2 to TRBJ2-6; D gene unclear. CDR1 SGHTA and CDR2 FQGNSA come from the germline V gene. The CDR3 is 17 amino acids. V shed 3 bases and J shed 0 bases, with 12 bases lying between them.

In nucleotides, the CDR3 is TGTGCCAGCACGGGACAGGGGAACACCGGGGAGCTGTTTTTT. Its protein product is CASTGQGNTGELFF. The chain links TRBV9 to TRBJ2-2; 9 bases are shared with TRBD1. This CDR3 is 14 amino acids long. Germline V gene data show CDR1 as SGDLS and CDR2 as YYNGEE. With 6 bases clipped from V and 1 base from J, the junction kept 1 base outside the gene matches.

The rearrangement uses TRBV2 and TRBJ2-1; 12 positions match TRBD2. After removal of 4 bases from V and 2 bases from J, the junction contained 3 bases not matched to a gene. The CDR3 is made up of 16 amino acids. Germline V gives CDR1 SNHLY, CDR2 FYNNEI. In DNA form, the CDR3 reads TGTGCCAGCAGTGGGACTAGCGGGATGACCTACAATGAGCAGTTCTTC. Encoded protein: CASSGTSGMTYNEQFF.

V usage is TRBV29-1 and J usage is TRBJ1-3, with a possible D match to TRBD1 (6 bases). Germline values: CDR1 SQVTM, CDR2 ANQGSEA. V lost 3 bases, J lost 6 bases, and 15 bases lay in between. This CDR3 region has 14 residues. The CDR3 DNA reads TGCAGCGTTGAGAGCGGACAGCAACCAAACACCATATATTTT. This codes for CSVESGQQPNTIYF.

J is TRBJ2-3 and V is TRBV19; 7 bases are shared with TRBD2. The CDR3 loop spans 15 amino acids. The germline V gene encodes CDR1 LNHDA and CDR2 SQIVND (reference sequence). With 6 bases clipped from V and 3 bases from J, the junction kept 9 bases outside the gene matches. This chain's CDR3 is CASSRRTGGTDTQYF. CDR3 bases: TGTGCCAGTAGCCGACGTACGGGGGGTACAGATACGCAGTATTTT.